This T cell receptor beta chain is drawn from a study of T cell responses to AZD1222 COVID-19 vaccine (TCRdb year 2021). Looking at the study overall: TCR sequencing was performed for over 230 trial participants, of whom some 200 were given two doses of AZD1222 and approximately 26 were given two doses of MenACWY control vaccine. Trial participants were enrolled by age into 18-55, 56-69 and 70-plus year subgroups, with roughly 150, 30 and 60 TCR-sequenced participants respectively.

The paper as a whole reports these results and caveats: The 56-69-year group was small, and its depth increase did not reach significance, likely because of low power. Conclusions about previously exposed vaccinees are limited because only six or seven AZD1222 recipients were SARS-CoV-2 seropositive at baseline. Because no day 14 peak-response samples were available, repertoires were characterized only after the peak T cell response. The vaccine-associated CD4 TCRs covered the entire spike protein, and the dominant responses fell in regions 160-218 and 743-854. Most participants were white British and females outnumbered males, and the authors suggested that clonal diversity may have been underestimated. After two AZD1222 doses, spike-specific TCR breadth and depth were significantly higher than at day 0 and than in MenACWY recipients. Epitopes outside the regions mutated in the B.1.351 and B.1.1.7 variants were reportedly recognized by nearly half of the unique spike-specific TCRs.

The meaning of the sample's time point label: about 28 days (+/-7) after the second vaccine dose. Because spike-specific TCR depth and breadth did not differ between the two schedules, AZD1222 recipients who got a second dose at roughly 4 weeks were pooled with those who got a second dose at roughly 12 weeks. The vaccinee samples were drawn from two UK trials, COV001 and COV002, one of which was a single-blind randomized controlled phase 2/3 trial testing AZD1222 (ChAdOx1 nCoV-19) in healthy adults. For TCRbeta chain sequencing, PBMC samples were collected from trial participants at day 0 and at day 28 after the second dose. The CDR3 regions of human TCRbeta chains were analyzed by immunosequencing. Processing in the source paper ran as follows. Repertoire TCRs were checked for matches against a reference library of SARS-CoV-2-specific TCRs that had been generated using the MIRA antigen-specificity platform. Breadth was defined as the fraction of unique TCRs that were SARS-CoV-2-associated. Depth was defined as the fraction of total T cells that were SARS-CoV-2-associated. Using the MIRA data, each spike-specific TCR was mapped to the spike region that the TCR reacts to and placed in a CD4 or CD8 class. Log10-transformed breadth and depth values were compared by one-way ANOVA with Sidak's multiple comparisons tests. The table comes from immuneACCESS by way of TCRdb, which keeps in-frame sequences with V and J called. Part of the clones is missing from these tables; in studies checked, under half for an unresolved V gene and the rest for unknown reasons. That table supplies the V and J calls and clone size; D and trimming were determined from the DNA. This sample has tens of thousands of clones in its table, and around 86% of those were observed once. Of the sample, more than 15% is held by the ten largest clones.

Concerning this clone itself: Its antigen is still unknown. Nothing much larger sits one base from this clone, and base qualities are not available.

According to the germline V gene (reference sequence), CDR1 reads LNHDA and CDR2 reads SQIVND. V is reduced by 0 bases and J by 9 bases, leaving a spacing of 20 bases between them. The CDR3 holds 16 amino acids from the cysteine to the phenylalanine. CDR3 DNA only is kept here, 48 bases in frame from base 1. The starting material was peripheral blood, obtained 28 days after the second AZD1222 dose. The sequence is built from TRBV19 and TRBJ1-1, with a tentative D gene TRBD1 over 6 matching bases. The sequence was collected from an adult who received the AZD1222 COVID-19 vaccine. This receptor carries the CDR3 CASSIESDRTRGKAFF. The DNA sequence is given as TGTGCCAGTAGTATAGAATCAGACAGGACTCGGGGCAAAGCTTTCTTT.